The rows below give T cell receptor beta chains drawn from one sample of a study of shared clonotypes between healthy human individuals. Measured with immunoSEQ multiplex PCR; TCRdb has only the in-frame clones, and not every one. The sample includes over 700,000 clones, around 77% of them seen just once. Sequencing was done on a sample of memory CD4+ T cells sorted from blood. The receptors were gathered from a woman aged 30 to 39 in good health. The CDR3 runs from the conserved cysteine through the conserved F or W. D genes are given only for firm matches. Rows give clone size only sometimes, using once, few, many, or a class for an expanded clone.

v_call: TRBV14
clone_size: -
d_call: TRBD2
j_call: TRBJ2-1
cdr3_nt: TGTGCCAGCAGCCAAGATCCGTTTTCTGAACTAGCGGAGCTTTTCTACAATGAGCAGTTCTTC
cdr3_aa: CASSQDPFSELAELFYNEQFF

v_call: TRBV9
clone_size: -
d_call: TRBD2
j_call: TRBJ2-1
cdr3_nt: TGTGCCAGCAGCGTAGAACTAGCGGGAGCCTATGAGCAGTTCTTC
cdr3_aa: CASSVELAGAYEQFF

v_call: TRBV5-8
clone_size: many
d_call: TRBD2
j_call: TRBJ2-1
cdr3_nt: TGTGCCAGCAGCCACGCCCTGGGGCTAGCGGGAGAGGACAATGAGCAGTTCTTC
cdr3_aa: CASSHALGLAGEDNEQFF

v_call: TRBV7-9
clone_size: -
d_call: -
j_call: TRBJ2-7
cdr3_nt: TGTGCCAGCAGCTCTGCACAGGGTCTGCACGAGCAGTACTTC
cdr3_aa: CASSSAQGLHEQYF

v_call: TRBV11-2
clone_size: once
d_call: TRBD2
j_call: TRBJ2-5
cdr3_nt: TGTGCCAGCAGCTTAGGCGGTAGCGGGACTAGGGAGACCCAGTACTTC
cdr3_aa: CASSLGGSGTRETQYF

v_call: TRBV19
clone_size: -
d_call: -
j_call: TRBJ1-1
cdr3_nt: TGTGCCAGTAGTAAACAGGGTAGAGCGAACACTGAAGCTTTCTTT
cdr3_aa: CASSKQGRANTEAFF

v_call: TRBV28
clone_size: -
d_call: -
j_call: TRBJ1-5
cdr3_nt: TGTGCCAGCGGCAGTGGGGACCGAATTGGGCAGCCCCAGCATTTT
cdr3_aa: CASGSGDRIGQPQHF

v_call: TRBV20-1
clone_size: -
d_call: -
j_call: TRBJ1-1
cdr3_nt: TGCAGTGGATGGGGGAATACTGAAGCTTTCTTT
cdr3_aa: CSGWGNTEAFF

v_call: TRBV29-1
clone_size: -
d_call: -
j_call: TRBJ2-5
cdr3_nt: TGCAGTATGAGCGTTGGACCCGGTACAGAGACCCAGTACTTC
cdr3_aa: CSMSVGPGTETQYF

v_call: TRBV7-9
clone_size: once
d_call: -
j_call: TRBJ1-1
cdr3_nt: TGTGCCAGCAGCTTAGGCGGGGTCCCCTCTGAAGCTTTCTTT
cdr3_aa: CASSLGGVPSEAFF

v_call: TRBV6-6
clone_size: -
d_call: -
j_call: TRBJ2-7
cdr3_nt: TGTGCCAGCAGTGCCCAGGGCTACGAGCAGTACTTC
cdr3_aa: CASSAQGYEQYF

v_call: TRBV5-1
clone_size: -
d_call: -
j_call: TRBJ1-1
cdr3_nt: TGCGCCAGCAGCTTTCCGGAGAACACTGAAGCTTTCTTT
cdr3_aa: CASSFPENTEAFF

v_call: TRBV5-4
clone_size: once
d_call: TRBD2
j_call: TRBJ2-7
cdr3_nt: TGTGCCAGCAGCTTGGGGACTAGCCCCTACGAGCAGTACTTC
cdr3_aa: CASSLGTSPYEQYF

v_call: TRBV19
clone_size: once
d_call: -
j_call: TRBJ1-5
cdr3_nt: TGTGCCAGTGGGGGGGGGCTCAATCAGCCCCAGCATTTT
cdr3_aa: CASGGGLNQPQHF

v_call: TRBV5-1
clone_size: -
d_call: -
j_call: TRBJ2-4
cdr3_nt: TGCGCCAGCAGCTTGGGAACCGCCAAAAACATTCAGTACTTC
cdr3_aa: CASSLGTAKNIQYF

v_call: TRBV6-1
clone_size: -
d_call: -
j_call: TRBJ1-3
cdr3_nt: TGTGCCAGCAGTGATAGAAGATCCTCTGGAAACACCATATATTTT
cdr3_aa: CASSDRRSSGNTIYF

v_call: TRBV5-1
clone_size: -
d_call: TRBD1
j_call: TRBJ2-7
cdr3_nt: TGCGCCAGCAGCACCGGGACAGGGCCCTTGGAGCAGTACTTC
cdr3_aa: CASSTGTGPLEQYF

v_call: TRBV15
clone_size: -
d_call: -
j_call: TRBJ1-1
cdr3_nt: TGTGCCACCAGCAGAGATCTCCCCAGCATGAACACTGAAGCTTTCTTT
cdr3_aa: CATSRDLPSMNTEAFF

v_call: TRBV11-3
clone_size: -
d_call: TRBD1
j_call: TRBJ2-7
cdr3_nt: TGTGCCAGCAGCCCTGGGGGACAGCATACGTACGAGCAGTACTTC
cdr3_aa: CASSPGGQHTYEQYF

v_call: TRBV7-9
clone_size: -
d_call: TRBD1
j_call: TRBJ1-1
cdr3_nt: TGTGCCAGCAGCTTAGGGAACTTCGGTAGGGGACAGGGGAACACTGAAGCTTTCTTT
cdr3_aa: CASSLGNFGRGQGNTEAFF

v_call: TRBV6-6
clone_size: few
d_call: -
j_call: TRBJ1-3
cdr3_nt: TGTGCCAGCAACCTGGACGGTAACTCTGGAAACACCATATATTTT
cdr3_aa: CASNLDGNSGNTIYF

v_call: TRBV7-2
clone_size: -
d_call: -
j_call: TRBJ1-2
cdr3_nt: TGTGCCAGCAGCCTCCCCCAAGGCCTGGGGGGGTATGGCTACACCTTC
cdr3_aa: CASSLPQGLGGYGYTF

v_call: TRBV18
clone_size: -
d_call: -
j_call: TRBJ1-5
cdr3_nt: TGTGCCAGCTCTGAGCGAGGGGGGGAACACCTACCCCAGCATTTT
cdr3_aa: CASSERGGEHLPQHF

v_call: TRBV28
clone_size: -
d_call: -
j_call: TRBJ1-2
cdr3_nt: TGTGCCAGCAGCCCTGGGGCGGGATATGGCTACACCTTC
cdr3_aa: CASSPGAGYGYTF

v_call: TRBV25-1
clone_size: few
d_call: TRBD1
j_call: TRBJ1-5
cdr3_nt: TGTGCCAGCAGTGCGGGACAGGTTGAAAATCAGCCCCAGCATTTT
cdr3_aa: CASSAGQVENQPQHF

v_call: TRBV10-3
clone_size: -
d_call: -
j_call: TRBJ2-2
cdr3_nt: TGTGCCATCAGTGGTCTCGGGAGTACCGGGGAGCTGTTTTTT
cdr3_aa: CAISGLGSTGELFF

v_call: TRBV29-1
clone_size: few
d_call: -
j_call: TRBJ2-5
cdr3_nt: TGCAGCGTTGACCTTGGATCCTTGGAGACCCAGTACTTC
cdr3_aa: CSVDLGSLETQYF

v_call: TRBV28
clone_size: -
d_call: -
j_call: TRBJ1-1
cdr3_nt: TGTGCCAGCAGTTTTTCTTGGGGGAGGGAGGACACTGAAGCTTTCTTT
cdr3_aa: CASSFSWGREDTEAFF